This T cell receptor beta chain came from a study of T cells in Graves' hyperthyroidism and ophthalmopathy. Overall study: Peripheral blood was acquired at first diagnosis, ahead of any therapy whatsoever.

Trimming removed 1 base at V and 5 bases at J, with 8 bases between. Germline V lookup: CDR1 SGHTA, CDR2 FQGTGA. The CDR3 runs 13 residues. TCR beta CDR3 sequences were amplified from RNA transcripts. First-round RT-PCR of the TCR CDR3 relied on the HTBI primer set. TCRdb analysed the multiplex PCR reads with MiXCR anew, one entry per CDR3 protein. Of 400,000 or so distinct CDR3 sequences in the sample, around 15% were seen once. The sample taken for sequencing was blood. This receptor was identified in a woman in her twenties or thirties with Graves' ophthalmopathy. V usage is TRBV7-3 and J usage is TRBJ1-1, with a possible D match to TRBD1 (6 bases). DNA of the CDR3: TGTGCCAGCAGCTTAAGGACAGCGACTGAAGCTTTCTTT. Its translation is CASSLRTATEAFF.